This T cell receptor (beta chain) was identified in a study of T cells in Graves' hyperthyroidism and ophthalmopathy. Study-wide points: Clonotypes that were expanded in thyroid above 0.001 mostly appeared in blood too.

From RNA transcripts, TCR beta CDR3 regions were amplified. The TCR CDR3 was amplified in a first-round RT-PCR using the HTBI primer set. One entry per CDR3 protein results from TCRdb running MiXCR on the multiplex PCR reads. The repertoire holds approximately 630,000 distinct CDR3 sequences, with roughly 17% as singletons. Trimming removed 2 bases at V and 4 bases at J, with 8 bases between. CDR1 and CDR2 (germline): MNHNY, SVGAGI (reference sequence). The CDR3 extends over 13 amino acids. On the basis of clinical symptoms, serum thyroxine and TRAb, thyroid ultrasound and orbital computed tomography, diagnoses were made. Cells are PBMCs isolated from 9 to 10 ml of fresh blood. This clonotype has a count of ten or more. Its specificity is not known.

The clonotype originates from a woman in her 30s with Graves' hyperthyroidism. V usage is TRBV6-6 and J usage is TRBJ1-1; no clear D. Sequencing was done on a sample of blood. The DNA for the CDR3 is TGTGCCAGCAGTTACCTCCGCGCCACTGAAGCTTTCTTT. It specifies CASSYLRATEAFF.